This entry is about one TCR beta chain. Its antigen is as yet unknown. These data belong to a study of T cell responses to AZD1222 COVID-19 vaccine. Findings and caveats of the study: Clonal diversity may have been underestimated in mostly white British donors.

Clones were read by immunoSEQ multiplex PCR, and TCRdb kept only the in-frame ones, dropping some. This sample has about 110,000 clones, with 86% found just once. V lost 3 bases to trimming and J lost 3 bases; unmatched junction nucleotides: 4. This CDR3 region has 14 residues. Looked up from germline, CDR1 is SGHAT and CDR2 is FQNNGV. Sequences were derived from peripheral blood, sampled on day 0 of AZD1222 vaccination. The origin of this receptor is an adult in good health. The chain has TRBV11-2 and TRBJ1-2, with TRBD1 matching 7 bases. This CDR3 reads CASSFQGGDYGYTF. CDR3 DNA: TGTGCCAGCAGCTTCCAGGGGGGCGACTATGGCTACACCTTC. The full variable domain, with the rest looked up from reference TRBV11-2 and TRBJ1-2, is EAGVAQSPRYKIIEKRQSVAFWCNPISGHATLYWYQQILGQGPKLLIQFQNNGVVDDSQLPKDRFSAERLKGVDSTLKIQPAKLEDSAVYLCASSFQGGDYGYTFGSGTRLTVV.